These 9 T cell receptor beta chains came from one sample sequenced in a study of regulatory T cells in long-lasting Graves disease. Described time point: persistent/refractory GD, antithyroid drugs over 5 years with positive TRAb. PBMC-extracted RNA yielded the TCR library. HTBI primers from iRepertoire and Arm-PCR of CDR3 regions yielded the TCR beta libraries. A single record per CDR3 protein comes from TCRdb applying MiXCR to the multiplex PCR reads. This table has 650,000 to 700,000 distinct CDR3 sequences, 30% appearing once. The input for sequencing was peripheral blood mononuclear cells (PBMCs), taken when the disease was refractory, from a patient treated with antithyroid drugs. The receptors were gathered from a female donor with Graves disease.

The rearrangement joins TRBV20-1 to TRBJ1-2; no clear D. Trimming took 2 bases from V and 7 from J, leaving 5 bases between them. CDR3 length equals 10 residues. Germline-derived CDR1 and CDR2 are DFQATT and SNEGSKA (reference sequence). The CDR3 protein is CSARSGGYTF. CDR3 coding DNA: TGCAGTGCTAGATCCGGTGGCTACACCTTC.

This clonotype was observed a few times. The gene calls are TRBV10-2 and TRBJ1-1, with TRBD1 matching over 9 bases. The CDR3 runs to 13 residues. The V segment lost 8 bases and the J segment 2 bases; nucleotides outside the gene matches: 3. Germline V gives CDR1 WSHSY, CDR2 SAAADI. The CDR3 loop is CASLQGANTEAFF. CDR3 sequence (DNA): TGCGCCAGCCTACAGGGGGCAAACACTGAAGCTTTCTTT.

A few counts support this clonotype. The chain recombines TRBV10-1 with TRBJ2-7; tentatively, D is TRBD1 or TRBD2 (5 bases each). V was trimmed by 0 bases and J by 0 bases, leaving 9 bases between them. Germline CDR1 is WNHNN and CDR2 is SYGVQD (reference sequence). This CDR3 has 15 residues. As DNA, the CDR3 is TGCGCCAGCAGTGAGTCGGGGGTAGGCTCCTACGAGCAGTACTTC. Protein product: CASSESGVGSYEQYF.

The chain combines TRBV12-3 or TRBV12-4 with TRBJ2-2; no firm D call. The length of the CDR3 is 13 residues. The germline V and J ends were trimmed by 2 bases and 4 bases, with 5 bases remaining between them. The CDR3 loop reads CASSLLVTGELFF. The CDR3 DNA reads TGTGCCAGCAGTTTATTGGTCACCGGGGAGCTGTTTTTT.

The chain links TRBV30 to TRBJ2-4; unclear D gene. The CDR3 runs 13 residues. Between the trimmed V and J ends, which lost 5 bases and 0 bases, there was a span of 8 bases. Germline V gene lookup returns CDR1 GTSNPN and CDR2 SVGIG (reference sequence). The DNA of the CDR3 is TGTGCCTGGGGTCCCGGAGCCAAAAACATTCAGTACTTC. Amino acids: CAWGPGAKNIQYF.

V usage is TRBV5-1 and J usage is TRBJ2-7; D call uncertain. This CDR3 has 15 amino acids. Germline-derived CDR1 and CDR2 are SGHRS and YFSETQ. V was cut by 0 bases and J by 7 bases, with 17 bases left in between. The CDR3 loop is CASSLGPQPPGEQYF. CDR3 in DNA: TGCGCCAGCAGCTTGGGCCCACAACCCCCCGGTGAGCAGTACTTC.

There are many counts of this clonotype. This chain links TRBV30 with TRBJ1-1, with 7 bases aligning to TRBD1. Germline V gives CDR1 GTSNPN, CDR2 SVGIG (reference sequence). Unmatched junction bases numbered 2, after V lost 3 bases and J lost 1 base. The CDR3 totals 13 residues. CDR3: CAWSRTGNTEAFF. The CDR3, as DNA: TGTGCCTGGAGCCGGACAGGGAACACTGAAGCTTTCTTT. Complete variable domain (other parts from reference TRBV30 and TRBJ1-1): SQTIHQWPATLVQPVGSPLSLECTVEGTSNPNLYWYRQAAGRGLQLLFYSVGIGQISSEVPQNLSASRPQDRQFILSSKKLLLSDSGFYLCAWSRTGNTEAFFGQGTRLTVV.

V is TRBV5-1 and J is TRBJ2-7; TRBD2 matches 7 bases. Unmatched junction bases numbered 16, after V lost 3 bases and J lost 7 bases. Looked up from germline, CDR1 is SGHRS and CDR2 is YFSETQ. This CDR3 region has 16 residues. This CDR3 is CASSSWLGGSSGEQYF. The CDR3 DNA reads as TGCGCCAGCAGCTCTTGGCTGGGCGGGAGTTCGGGAGAGCAGTACTTC.

This clonotype was detected a few times. The rearrangement joins TRBV2 to TRBJ2-2; D is perhaps TRBD2 (5 bases). This CDR3 has 12 amino acids. V was cut by 7 bases and J by 4 bases, with 7 bases left in between. Germline V gives CDR1 SNHLY, CDR2 FYNNEI. CDR3 sequence (DNA): TGTGCCAGCATAGCGATCACCGGGGAGCTGTTTTTT. Amino acid sequence: CASIAITGELFF.